The 24 T cell receptor beta chains below come from one sample, sequenced in a study of T-cell reconstitution after alpha-beta-depleted transplantation in children. The TCRbeta library was prepared with unique molecular identifiers. Each CDR3 protein is one row after TCRdb ran MiXCR on the PCR reads. The table includes some 240,000 distinct CDR3 sequences, more than 10% detected once. Sequenced material: PBMCs from the stem cell graft donor, taken from the stem cell graft. All receptors derive from a human donor who donated a stem cell graft to a child with acute lymphoblastic leukemia.

This clonotype was detected many times. The chain carries TRBV28 and TRBJ1-1; D is unclear. Germline lookup yields CDR1 MDHEN and CDR2 SYDVKM. CDR3 size: 14 residues. Trimming took 3 bases from V and 0 from J, leaving 8 bases between them. The CDR3 nucleotides are TGTGCCAGCAGTTTCTGGGGATTGAACACTGAAGCTTTCTTT. Protein: CASSFWGLNTEAFF.

On this clonotype itself: A much larger clone sits a single nucleotide away, making a read error possible. The V and J genes are TRBV6-5 and TRBJ1-2; D ambiguous. Germline CDR1 MNHEY, CDR2 SVGAGI. The CDR3 is 13 amino acids. The CDR3 reads CASSSLGDYAYTF. DNA of the CDR3: TGTGCCAGCAGTTCTCTGGGAGATTATGCCTACACCTTC.

About this clonotype itself: A read error is possible here, since a much larger clone lies one base away. This chain links TRBV12-3 or TRBV12-4 with TRBJ1-1; possibly TRBD1 for D (6 bases). This CDR3 region has 15 residues. The CDR3 is CASSTGGALSTVAFF. The DNA of the CDR3 is TGTGCCAGCAGTACGGGGGGCGCTTTGTCCACTGTAGCTTTCTTT.

This clonotype showed up many times. The chain couples TRBV10-3 to TRBJ2-1; D perhaps matches TRBD2 (5 bases). The CDR3 spans 12 residues. Trimming removed 8 bases at V and 1 base at J, with 6 bases between. Germline lookup yields CDR1 ENHRY and CDR2 SYGVKD. In nucleotides, the CDR3 is TGTGCCATCGAGGGATCCTACAATGAGCAGTTCTTC. Its translation: CAIEGSYNEQFF.

This clonotype occurred many times. The chain uses TRBV2 and TRBJ2-1; 7 bases line up with TRBD1. Germline CDR1 is SNHLY and CDR2 is FYNNEI. CDR3 length equals 14 residues. V lost 10 bases, J lost 8 bases, and 14 bases stayed unmatched. CDR3: CATRDKGATDEQFF. Here the CDR3 DNA reads TGTGCCACTAGGGACAAGGGGGCTACCGATGAGCAGTTCTTC.

This clonotype was picked up a small number of times. The chain joins TRBV15 to TRBJ2-2; 10 nucleotides agree with TRBD2. CDR3 length equals 16 residues. Germline CDR1 reads LNHNV; CDR2 reads YYDKDF (reference sequence). The V gene end was trimmed by 3 bases and the J gene end by 6 bases; junction bases not matched to a gene: 7. In DNA form, the CDR3 reads TGTGCCACCAGCAGGTCAGGGACTAGCGCGGCCGGGGAGCTGTTTTTT. This translates into CATSRSGTSAAGELFF. The whole variable domain, filled in from reference TRBV15 and TRBJ2-2, reads DAMVIQNPRYQVTQFGKPVTLSCSQTLNHNVMYWYQQKSSQAPKLLFHYYDKDFNNEADTPDNFQSRRPNTSFCFLDIRSPGLGDTAMYLCATSRSGTSAAGELFFGEGSRLTVL.

This clonotype has at least ten counts. The chain uses TRBV27 and TRBJ1-2; D not certain. CDR3 length: 13 residues. Trimming took off 3 bases at V and 3 bases at J, with 8 bases between the two ends. Germline CDR1 reads MNHEY; CDR2 reads SMNVEV (reference sequence). As DNA, the CDR3 is TGTGCCAGCAGTTTGGACGGGTACTATGGCTACACCTTC. It codes for CASSLDGYYGYTF.

The V call is TRBV7-2, the J call TRBJ2-4, with D possibly being TRBD2 (6 bases). Germline V CDR1 and CDR2: SGHTA, FQGNSA. V was clipped by 5 bases and J by 12 bases, with 20 bases between them. The CDR3 is made up of 14 amino acids. The CDR3 DNA reads as TGTGCCAGCAGCGCCCGACAGCGGGCCCACAGTCAGTACTTC. Its translation is CASSARQRAHSQYF.

This clonotype has ten or more counts. This sequence joins TRBV20-1 and TRBJ2-7; TRBD1 might be the D (6 bases). This CDR3 region has 15 residues. The V gene lost 0 bases and the J gene lost 0 bases, with 12 bases spanning the gap. CDR1 is DFQATT, CDR2 SNEGSKA, per germline (reference sequence). The CDR3, as DNA: TGCAGTGCTAGAGATGGACAGTCCAGCTCCTACGAGCAGTACTTC. Protein sequence: CSARDGQSSSYEQYF.

This clonotype was detected many times. The chain carries TRBV20-1 and TRBJ2-1; 7 positions agree with TRBD2. J lost 5 bases, V lost 5 bases, and 9 bases had no gene match. This CDR3 is built from 14 residues. CDR1 and CDR2 from the germline V gene are DFQATT and SNEGSKA (reference sequence). The CDR3 DNA sequence: TGCAGTGCTCCGGGAAGACTAGCCGACAATGAGCAGTTCTTC. As protein: CSAPGRLADNEQFF.

This clonotype was observed at least ten times. The chain employs TRBV20-1 and TRBJ2-3; TRBD2 aligns across 8 bases. This CDR3 is built from 14 residues. In germline, CDR1 is DFQATT, CDR2 SNEGSKA (reference sequence). V dropped 2 bases and J dropped 6; count of bases not matched to a gene: 7. CDR3 nucleotides: TGCAGTGCTAGAATAGCGGGGCCGGGGGATACGCAGTATTTT. Translated: CSARIAGPGDTQYF.

This clonotype was found many times. This CDR3 reads CSARVIADTQYF. Written as DNA, the CDR3 is TGCAGTGCTAGAGTAATCGCAGATACGCAGTATTTT. The J gene is TRBJ2-3, the V gene TRBV20-1; D unclear. Looked up from germline, CDR1 is DFQATT and CDR2 is SNEGSKA (reference sequence). The CDR3 is 12 residues long. The ends were cut back, 1 base at V and 4 bases at J, with 6 bases in the middle.

Regarding this clonotype: A much larger clone is a single base away; this may be a read error. The chain carries TRBV15 and TRBJ2-7; 7 bases are a match to TRBD1. The CDR3 length is 15 residues. From germline, CDR1 is LNHNV and CDR2 YYDKDF (reference sequence). Here the CDR3 reads CATSRVVGGSYEHYF. As DNA, the CDR3 is TGTGCCACCAGCAGAGTTGTAGGGGGCTCCTACGAGCACTACTTC.

This clonotype was recorded at least ten times. The chain is built from TRBV7-3 and TRBJ2-1; 9 bases are a match to TRBD2. V trimming: 4 bases; J trimming: 6 bases; junction bases outside the gene matches: 7. This CDR3 comprises 15 residues. The germline CDR1 and CDR2 sequences are SGHTA and FQGTGA. As DNA, the CDR3 is TGTGCCAGCAGCTCGAGCGGGAGGATCGGCAATGAGCAGTTCTTC. This codes for CASSSSGRIGNEQFF.

Remarks on this clonotype: A much more abundant neighbour one base away suggests this may be a read error. The chain links TRBV20-1 to TRBJ1-2; perhaps TRBD1 as D (6 bases). V was clipped by 3 bases and J by 2 bases, with 10 bases between them. Germline CDR1 is DFQATT and CDR2 is SNEGSKA (reference sequence). This CDR3 region has 13 residues. The CDR3 DNA is TGCAGTGCTAGTGCCCAGGGGAACTATGGCTACACCTTC. This translates into CSASAQGNYGYTF.

This clonotype appeared many times. The rearrangement links TRBV4-2 to TRBJ2-1; 10 bases line up with TRBD2. V shed 4 bases and J 5 bases; nucleotides not matched to a gene: 11. The length of the CDR3 is 17 residues. In germline, CDR1 is LGHNA, CDR2 YNFKEQ. CDR3 sequence (DNA): TGTGCCAGCAGCCCACATGTTTCTAGCGGGAGAAACAATGAGCAGTTCTTC. Protein sequence: CASSPHVSSGRNNEQFF.

Ten or more counts support this clonotype. V usage is TRBV3-1 and J usage is TRBJ2-1; no firm D call. Trimming left V 4 bases short and J 10 bases short, with 11 bases between. The germline gives CDR1 LGHDT, CDR2 YNNKEL (reference sequence). The CDR3 spans 12 residues. CDR3 protein: CASSRELGEQFF. Written as DNA, the CDR3 is TGTGCCAGCAGCCGTGAGCTGGGCGAGCAGTTCTTC.

There are a few counts of this clonotype. This sequence joins TRBV4-2 and TRBJ1-2; a weak D match, TRBD1 (5 bases). Germline V gene lookup returns CDR1 LGHNA and CDR2 YNFKEQ. The ends were cut back, 0 bases at V and 7 bases at J, with 12 bases in the middle. The CDR3 has 14 amino acids. CDR3 bases: TGTGCCAGCAGCCAAGATTTCGGGGGAGGTGGCTACACCTTC. It translates to CASSQDFGGGGYTF.

This clonotype was counted many times. The genes are TRBV19 and TRBJ2-3; no reliable D call. Per the germline V gene, CDR1 is LNHDA and CDR2 is SQIVND (reference sequence). The V gene lost 10 bases and the J gene lost 0 bases, with 11 bases spanning the gap. The CDR3 extends over 13 amino acids. CDR3 amino acids: CATKIRSTDTQYF. The CDR3 nucleotides read TGTGCCACCAAGATACGGAGCACAGATACGCAGTATTTT.

This clonotype was seen only a few times. The V and J genes are TRBV20-1 and TRBJ1-2, with 8 bases lining up with TRBD1. The J segment lost 0 bases and the V segment lost 2 bases, leaving 11 bases of the junction unmatched. The CDR3 sequence is 17 residues long. Germline CDR1 and CDR2: DFQATT and SNEGSKA (reference sequence). The CDR3 region has the DNA TGCAGTGCTAGAAACTACAGGGGGACTTCAGCTAACTATGGCTACACCTTC. The encoded protein is CSARNYRGTSANYGYTF.

There are many counts of this clonotype. This chain's CDR3 is CASSDGTSGQETQYF. The CDR3 DNA reads as TGTGCCAGCAGCGACGGGACTAGCGGGCAAGAGACCCAGTACTTC. This chain links TRBV6-2 or TRBV6-3 with TRBJ2-5; 12 bases are a match to TRBD2. After removal of 6 bases from V and 2 bases from J, the junction contained 4 bases not matched to a gene. CDR3 length: 15 amino acids. The germline V gene encodes CDR1 MNHEY and CDR2 SVGEGT.

This clonotype showed up many times. V is TRBV29-1 and J is TRBJ1-2; D ambiguous. Trimming took 5 bases from V and 3 from J, leaving 10 bases between them. This CDR3 is 12 amino acids long. The germline V gene encodes CDR1 SQVTM and CDR2 ANQGSEA. The CDR3 loop is CSVPLEHYGYTF. CDR3 nucleotide sequence: TGCAGCGTTCCTCTCGAGCACTATGGCTACACCTTC.

Ten or more counts support this clonotype. J is TRBJ2-7 and V is TRBV28, with D unclear. Trimming left V 3 bases short and J 6 bases short, with 12 bases between. Per the germline V gene, CDR1 is MDHEN and CDR2 is SYDVKM. The CDR3 length is 13 residues. The CDR3 reads CASSLVRLSEQYF. The CDR3, as DNA: TGTGCCAGCAGTTTGGTACGGCTAAGCGAGCAGTACTTC.

Ten or more counts support this clonotype. The rearrangement links TRBV7-2 to TRBJ1-1; D perhaps matches TRBD1 (6 bases). Germline-derived CDR1 and CDR2 are SGHTA and FQGNSA. V lost 5 bases to trimming and J lost 4 bases, with 11 bases between them. The CDR3 has 13 residues. CDR3 sequence reads: CASSAGAPTEAFF. The CDR3 region has the DNA TGTGCCAGCAGCGCAGGGGCCCCCACTGAAGCTTTCTTT.